These T cell receptor beta chains were read from a single sample in a study of blood T cells in healthy people across ages. Via MiXCR, TCRdb re-called the 5' RACE reads, giving one row per CDR3 protein. The sample records about 770,000 distinct CDR3 sequences, 40% to 50% being singletons. The specimen was blood. The source of these receptors is a man between 60 and 75 years old in good health. The CDR3 runs from the conserved cysteine through the conserved F or W. A D gene is named only where the DNA matches it firmly. Clone size is stated in some rows and not others, as once, few, many or a class when expanded.

J: TRBJ2-7; D: NA; V: TRBV12-3/TRBV12-4; size: few; DNA: TGTGCCAGCAGTTTTACAGGCCCCTACGAGCAGTACTTC; CDR3: CASSFTGPYEQYF
J: TRBJ2-5; D: NA; V: TRBV7-2; size: NA; DNA: TGTGCCAGCAGCCCCCCGGGACACCAAGAGACCCAGTACTTC; CDR3: CASSPPGHQETQYF
J: TRBJ2-1; D: NA; V: TRBV15; size: few; DNA: TGTGCCACCAACGCGGTAGAGCTGGGGGGTAGATCTGAGCAGTTCTTC; CDR3: CATNAVELGGRSEQFF
J: TRBJ2-1; D: NA; V: TRBV29-1; size: NA; DNA: TGCAGCGTTGGGGAGATTGCCTACAATGGGCAGTTCTTC; CDR3: CSVGEIAYNGQFF
J: TRBJ2-4; D: TRBD1; V: TRBV10-1; size: NA; DNA: TGCGCCAGCAGTAGGGACAGGGTCATTCAGTACTTC; CDR3: CASSRDRVIQYF
J: TRBJ2-5; D: NA; V: TRBV29-1; size: NA; DNA: TGCAGCGTTGAAGATGGCCCCCGGCAGGGACCCCAAGAGACCCAGTACTTC; CDR3: CSVEDGPRQGPQETQYF
J: TRBJ2-1; D: NA; V: TRBV6-2/TRBV6-3; size: few; DNA: TGTGCCAGCAGTTACCGGGAATACAATGAGCAGTTCTTC; CDR3: CASSYREYNEQFF
J: TRBJ2-3; D: TRBD2; V: TRBV12-3/TRBV12-4; size: once; DNA: TGTGCCAGCAGTTTTACTAGCGGTATTCGGTATTTT; CDR3: CASSFTSGIRYF
J: TRBJ2-7; D: NA; V: TRBV9; size: NA; DNA: TGTGCCAGCAGCGACTCGGACAGCTACTCCTACGAGCAGTACTTC; CDR3: CASSDSDSYSYEQYF
J: TRBJ2-5; D: NA; V: TRBV7-9; size: NA; DNA: TGTGCCAGCAGTGTAAAAAGTTCCAGTGGGGCCTACGAACAGTACTTC; CDR3: CASSVKSSSGAYEQYF
J: TRBJ2-3; D: TRBD2; V: TRBV9; size: NA; DNA: TGTGCCAGCAGCGTGGGAGCGGGGGGGAACACAGATACGCAGTATTTT; CDR3: CASSVGAGGNTDTQYF
J: TRBJ2-1; D: NA; V: TRBV20-1; size: many; DNA: TGCAGTGCTAGCACCGGCGGGCACACTGGGAAGAATGAGCAGTTCTTC; CDR3: CSASTGGHTGKNEQFF
J: TRBJ1-2; D: NA; V: TRBV20-1; size: NA; DNA: TGCAGTCCCCCGACACCTGAAAACTATGGCTACACCTTC; CDR3: CSPPTPENYGYTF
J: TRBJ2-4; D: TRBD1; V: TRBV12-3/TRBV12-4; size: many; DNA: TGTGCCTCCCAAGGGGAAGACAGGGAAAACATTCAGTACTTC; CDR3: CASQGEDRENIQYF
J: TRBJ2-4; D: TRBD1; V: TRBV5-6; size: NA; DNA: TGTGCCAGCAGCTCGGGACAGGGAGAGTACTTC; CDR3: CASSSGQGEYF
J: TRBJ2-7; D: TRBD2; V: TRBV10-3; size: NA; DNA: TGTGCCATCAGGATCCTAGCGGGGGGCTACAATGAGCAGTACTTC; CDR3: CAIRILAGGYNEQYF
J: TRBJ2-1; D: TRBD1; V: TRBV7-2; size: NA; DNA: TGTGCCAGCAGCTTACAGGGACAGGGGGGCTACAATGAGCAGTTCTTC; CDR3: CASSLQGQGGYNEQFF
J: TRBJ2-7; D: NA; V: TRBV29-1; size: few; DNA: TGCAGCGCGATATACAGCTACGAGCAGTACTTC; CDR3: CSAIYSYEQYF
J: TRBJ1-1; D: NA; V: TRBV19; size: NA; DNA: TGTGCCAGTACCACTCTACGGACTTTGAACACTGAAGCTTTCTTT; CDR3: CASTTLRTLNTEAFF
J: TRBJ2-1; D: TRBD1; V: TRBV11-2; size: NA; DNA: TGTGCCAGCAGCCCGACCAGGGGGCCCGGTGAGCAGTTCTTC; CDR3: CASSPTRGPGEQFF
J: TRBJ2-1; D: NA; V: TRBV7-2; size: few; DNA: TGTGCCAGCAGCCCGAGGGGGGCCACAAACAATGAGCAGTTCTTC; CDR3: CASSPRGATNNEQFF
J: TRBJ2-5; D: TRBD1; V: TRBV15; size: NA; DNA: TGTGCCACCAGCAGCAGGGGGCTAGAGACCCAGTACTTC; CDR3: CATSSRGLETQYF
J: TRBJ1-2; D: NA; V: TRBV3-1; size: NA; DNA: TGTGCCAGCAGCCCATCGACAGGATCTGAGGGGGGCTACACCTTC; CDR3: CASSPSTGSEGGYTF
J: TRBJ1-2; D: TRBD1; V: TRBV12-3/TRBV12-4; size: few; DNA: TGTGCCAGCAGACTACAGGGGGTTAATGGCTACACCTTC; CDR3: CASRLQGVNGYTF
J: TRBJ2-7; D: NA; V: TRBV10-3; size: few; DNA: TGTGCCATCAGTGATCCTGGCATCACCTCTGGTGAGCAGTACTTC; CDR3: CAISDPGITSGEQYF
J: TRBJ2-7; D: TRBD2; V: TRBV7-9; size: NA; DNA: TGTGCCAGCAGCTTAACAGGGACTAGCGGGGTCTACGAGCAGTACTTC; CDR3: CASSLTGTSGVYEQYF
J: TRBJ2-3; D: NA; V: TRBV7-3; size: many; DNA: TGTGCCAGCAGCTTAATGCTCACAGATACGCAGTATTTT; CDR3: CASSLMLTDTQYF
J: TRBJ1-1; D: NA; V: TRBV18; size: NA; DNA: TGTGCCAGCTCACCGGGGGAGTTGAACACTGAAGCTTTCTTT; CDR3: CASSPGELNTEAFF
J: TRBJ2-1; D: NA; V: TRBV5-1; size: NA; DNA: TGCGCCAGCAGCTTGGAAGGGACCAGCTACAATGAGCAGTTCTTC; CDR3: CASSLEGTSYNEQFF
J: TRBJ2-3; D: TRBD2; V: TRBV6-2/TRBV6-3; size: NA; DNA: TGTGCCAGCATGTCAGCGGGGGGGCCGGTAGATACGCAGTATTTT; CDR3: CASMSAGGPVDTQYF
J: TRBJ2-7; D: NA; V: TRBV20-1; size: NA; DNA: TGCAGTGCTAGTCTAAGGCAGGGCTACGAGCAGTACTTC; CDR3: CSASLRQGYEQYF
J: TRBJ1-2; D: NA; V: TRBV9; size: NA; DNA: TGTGCCAGCAGGGCGGACAGTCCCTATGGCTACACCTTC; CDR3: CASRADSPYGYTF
J: TRBJ2-5; D: NA; V: TRBV6-6; size: NA; DNA: TGTGCCAGCAGTACCCCGAGCAGGGGAGAGACCCAGTACTTC; CDR3: CASSTPSRGETQYF
J: TRBJ2-4; D: NA; V: TRBV6-2/TRBV6-3; size: NA; DNA: TGTGCCAGCAGCCCCGGGGGCAAAGCCAAAAACATTCAGTACTTC; CDR3: CASSPGGKAKNIQYF
J: TRBJ2-3; D: NA; V: TRBV3-1; size: NA; DNA: TGTGCCAGCAGCCAAGATCCCCAGGGGGATACGCAGTATTTT; CDR3: CASSQDPQGDTQYF
J: TRBJ1-2; D: NA; V: TRBV20-1; size: NA; DNA: TGCAGTGCTAGAGTACTGACAACTGGCTACACCTTC; CDR3: CSARVLTTGYTF
J: TRBJ1-2; D: TRBD1; V: TRBV24-1; size: NA; DNA: TGTGCCACCAGTGAAGGACAGGGCCTAAGAGGCTACACCTTC; CDR3: CATSEGQGLRGYTF
J: TRBJ2-1; D: NA; V: TRBV14; size: NA; DNA: TGTGCCACCAGCCCTACCTCGGACAGAAACTACAATGAGCAGTTCTTC; CDR3: CATSPTSDRNYNEQFF
J: TRBJ1-5; D: TRBD1; V: TRBV20-1; size: once; DNA: TGCAGTGCTAGACCGACCAGGGGGGGGGTTAATAGCAATCAGCCCCAGCATTTT; CDR3: CSARPTRGGVNSNQPQHF
J: TRBJ1-2; D: NA; V: TRBV10-3; size: NA; DNA: TGTGCCATCAGTGAAGAGGGTGGCTATGGCTACACCTTC; CDR3: CAISEEGGYGYTF
J: TRBJ2-3; D: NA; V: TRBV5-1; size: NA; DNA: TGCGCCGGCAGCTTGGTTGGTTTCACAGATACGCAGTATTTT; CDR3: CAGSLVGFTDTQYF
J: TRBJ1-6; D: NA; V: TRBV6-5; size: NA; DNA: TGTGCCAGCAGTTACTCGATGGAGGGGAATTCACCCCTCCACTTT; CDR3: CASSYSMEGNSPLHF
J: TRBJ2-1; D: NA; V: TRBV29-1; size: few; DNA: TGCAGCGTTGAAGAAAAAACGACTAGGGGTGAGCAGTTCTTC; CDR3: CSVEEKTTRGEQFF